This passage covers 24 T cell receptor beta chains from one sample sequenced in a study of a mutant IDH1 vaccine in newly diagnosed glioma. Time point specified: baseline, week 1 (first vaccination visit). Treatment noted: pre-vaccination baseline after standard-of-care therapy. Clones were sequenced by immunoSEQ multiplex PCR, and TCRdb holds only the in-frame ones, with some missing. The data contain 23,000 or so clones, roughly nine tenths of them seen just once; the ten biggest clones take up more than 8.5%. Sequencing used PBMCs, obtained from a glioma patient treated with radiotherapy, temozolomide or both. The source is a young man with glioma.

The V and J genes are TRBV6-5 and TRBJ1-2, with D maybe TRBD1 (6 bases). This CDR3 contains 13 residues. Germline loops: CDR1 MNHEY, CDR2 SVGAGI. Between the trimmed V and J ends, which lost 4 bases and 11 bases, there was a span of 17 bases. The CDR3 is CASSSLTGRYYTF. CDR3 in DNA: TGTGCCAGCAGTTCCCTGACAGGCCGTTATTACACCTTC.

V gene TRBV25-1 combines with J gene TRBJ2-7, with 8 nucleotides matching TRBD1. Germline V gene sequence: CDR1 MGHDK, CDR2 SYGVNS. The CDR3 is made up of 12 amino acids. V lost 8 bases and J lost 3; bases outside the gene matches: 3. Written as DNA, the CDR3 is TGTGCCAGCGCGGACAGGGACTACGAGCAGTACTTC. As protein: CASADRDYEQYF.

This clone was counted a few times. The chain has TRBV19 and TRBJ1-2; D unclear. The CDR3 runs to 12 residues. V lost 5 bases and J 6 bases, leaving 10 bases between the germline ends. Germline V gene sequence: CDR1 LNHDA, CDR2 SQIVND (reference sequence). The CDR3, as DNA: TGTGCCAGTAGTTTAGGACGGGATGGCTACACCTTC. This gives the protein CASSLGRDGYTF.

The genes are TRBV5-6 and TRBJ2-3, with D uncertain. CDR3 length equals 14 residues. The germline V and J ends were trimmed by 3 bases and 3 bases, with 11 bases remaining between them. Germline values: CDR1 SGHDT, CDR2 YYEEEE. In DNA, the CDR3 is TGTGCCAGCAGCTCCGGTAAGGGAACAGATACGCAGTATTTT. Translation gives CASSSGKGTDTQYF.

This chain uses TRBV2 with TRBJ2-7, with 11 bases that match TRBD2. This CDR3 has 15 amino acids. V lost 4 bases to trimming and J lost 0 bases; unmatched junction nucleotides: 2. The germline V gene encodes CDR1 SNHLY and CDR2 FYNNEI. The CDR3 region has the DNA TGTGCCAGCAGTGGACTAGCGGGGACCTCCTACGAGCAGTACTTC. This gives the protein CASSGLAGTSYEQYF.

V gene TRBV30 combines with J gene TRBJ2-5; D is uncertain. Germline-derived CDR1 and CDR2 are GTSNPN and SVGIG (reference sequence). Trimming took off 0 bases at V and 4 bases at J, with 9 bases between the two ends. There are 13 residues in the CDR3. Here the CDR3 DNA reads TGTGCCTGGAGTGTAGCGCCGAGAGAGACCCAGTACTTC. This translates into CAWSVAPRETQYF.

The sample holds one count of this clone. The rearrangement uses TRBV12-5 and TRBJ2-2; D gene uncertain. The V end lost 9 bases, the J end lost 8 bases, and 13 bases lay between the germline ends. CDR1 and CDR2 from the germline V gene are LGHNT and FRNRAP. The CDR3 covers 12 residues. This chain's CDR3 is CASLRFLGELFF. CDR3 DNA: TGTGCTAGCCTAAGATTCTTAGGGGAGCTGTTTTTT.

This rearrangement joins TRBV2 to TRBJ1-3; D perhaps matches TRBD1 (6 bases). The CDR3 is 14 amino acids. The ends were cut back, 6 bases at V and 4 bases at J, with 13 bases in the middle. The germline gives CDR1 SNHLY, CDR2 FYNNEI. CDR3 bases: TGTGCCAGCAGCCGAAGGGGGGAGGGAAACACCATATATTTT. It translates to CASSRRGEGNTIYF.

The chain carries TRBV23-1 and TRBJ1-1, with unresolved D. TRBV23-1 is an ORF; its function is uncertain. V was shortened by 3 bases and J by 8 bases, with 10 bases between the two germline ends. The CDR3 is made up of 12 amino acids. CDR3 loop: CASSHPPAEAFF. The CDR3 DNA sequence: TGCGCCAGCAGTCATCCCCCCGCGGAAGCTTTCTTT.

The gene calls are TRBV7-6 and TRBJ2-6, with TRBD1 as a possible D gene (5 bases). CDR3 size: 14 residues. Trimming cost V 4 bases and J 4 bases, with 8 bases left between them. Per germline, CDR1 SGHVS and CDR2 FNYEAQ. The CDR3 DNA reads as TGTGCCAGCAGCTCAGGGTTAGGGGCCAACGTCCTGACTTTC. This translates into CASSSGLGANVLTF.

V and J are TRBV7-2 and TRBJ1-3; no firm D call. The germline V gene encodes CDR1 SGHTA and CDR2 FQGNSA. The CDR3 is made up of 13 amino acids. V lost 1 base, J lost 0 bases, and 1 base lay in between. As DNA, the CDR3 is TGTGCCAGCAGCTTAGTCTCTGGAAACACCATATATTTT. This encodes CASSLVSGNTIYF.

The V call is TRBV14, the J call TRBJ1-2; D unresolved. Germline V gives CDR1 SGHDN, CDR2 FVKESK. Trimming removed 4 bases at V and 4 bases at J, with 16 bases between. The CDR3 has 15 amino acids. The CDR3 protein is CASSPSPTGGYGYTF. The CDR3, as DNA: TGTGCCAGCAGCCCTTCCCCCACCGGCGGCTATGGCTACACCTTC.

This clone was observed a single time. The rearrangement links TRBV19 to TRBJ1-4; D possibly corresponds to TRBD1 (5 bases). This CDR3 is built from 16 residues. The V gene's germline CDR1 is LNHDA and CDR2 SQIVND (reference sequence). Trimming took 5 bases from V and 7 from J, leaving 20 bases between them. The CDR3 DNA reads TGTGCCAGTAGTCCCCCAGGGACCGACGGGGGTGAAAAACTGTTTTTT. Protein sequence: CASSPPGTDGGEKLFF.

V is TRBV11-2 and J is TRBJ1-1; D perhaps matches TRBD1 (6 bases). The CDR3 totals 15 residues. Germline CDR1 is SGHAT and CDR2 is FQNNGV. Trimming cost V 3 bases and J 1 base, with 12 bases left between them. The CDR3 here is CASSFSKGGNTEAFF. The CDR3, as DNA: TGTGCCAGCAGCTTCAGTAAAGGGGGGAACACTGAAGCTTTCTTT.

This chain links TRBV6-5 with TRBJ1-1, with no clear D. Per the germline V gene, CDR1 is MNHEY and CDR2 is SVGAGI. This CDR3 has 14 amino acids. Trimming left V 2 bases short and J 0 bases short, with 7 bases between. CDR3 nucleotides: TGTGCCAGCAGTTACGAGGGTATGAACACTGAAGCTTTCTTT. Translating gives CASSYEGMNTEAFF.

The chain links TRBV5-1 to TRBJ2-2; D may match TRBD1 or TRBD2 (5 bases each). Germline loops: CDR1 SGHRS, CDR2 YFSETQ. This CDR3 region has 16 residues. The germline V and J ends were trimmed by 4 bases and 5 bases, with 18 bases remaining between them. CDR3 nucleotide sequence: TGCGCCAGCAGCCCCCTTGCCGGGACCTTGACCGGGGAGCTGTTTTTT. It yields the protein CASSPLAGTLTGELFF.

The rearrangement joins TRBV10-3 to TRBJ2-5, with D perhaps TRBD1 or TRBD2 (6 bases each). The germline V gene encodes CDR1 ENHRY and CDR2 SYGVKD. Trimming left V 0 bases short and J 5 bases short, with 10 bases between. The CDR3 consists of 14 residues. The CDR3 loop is CAISESQGRETQYF. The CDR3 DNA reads TGTGCCATCAGTGAGTCCCAGGGGAGGGAGACCCAGTACTTC.

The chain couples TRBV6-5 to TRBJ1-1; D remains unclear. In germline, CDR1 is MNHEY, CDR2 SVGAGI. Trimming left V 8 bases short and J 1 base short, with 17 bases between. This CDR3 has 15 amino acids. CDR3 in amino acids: CASAPAPVANTEAFF. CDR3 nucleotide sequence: TGTGCCAGCGCACCCGCCCCCGTGGCGAACACTGAAGCTTTCTTT.

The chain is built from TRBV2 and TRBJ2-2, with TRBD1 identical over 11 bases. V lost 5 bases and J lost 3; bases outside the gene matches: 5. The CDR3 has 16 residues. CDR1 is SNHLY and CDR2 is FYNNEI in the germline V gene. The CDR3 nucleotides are TGTGCCAGCAGTTCCGGGACAGGGGGTTACACCGGGGAGCTGTTTTTT. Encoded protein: CASSSGTGGYTGELFF.

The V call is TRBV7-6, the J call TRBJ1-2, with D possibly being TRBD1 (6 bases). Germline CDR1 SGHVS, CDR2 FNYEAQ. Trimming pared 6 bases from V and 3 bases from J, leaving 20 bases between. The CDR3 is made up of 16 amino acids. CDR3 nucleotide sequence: TGTGCCAGCAGACCAGGGGTGGGGGGATCCCACTATGGCTACACCTTC. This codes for CASRPGVGGSHYGYTF.

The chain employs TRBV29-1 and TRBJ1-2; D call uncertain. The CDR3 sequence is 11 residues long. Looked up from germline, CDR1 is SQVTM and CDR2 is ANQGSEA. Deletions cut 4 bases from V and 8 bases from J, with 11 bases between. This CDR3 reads CSVAAGGGYTF. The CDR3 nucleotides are TGCAGCGTTGCGGCTGGTGGAGGCTACACCTTC.

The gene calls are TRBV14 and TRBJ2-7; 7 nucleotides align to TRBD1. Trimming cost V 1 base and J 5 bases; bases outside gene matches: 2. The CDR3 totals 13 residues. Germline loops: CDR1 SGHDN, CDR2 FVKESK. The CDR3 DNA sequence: TGTGCCAGCAGCCAAGGTACAGGGGACGAGCAGTACTTC. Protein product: CASSQGTGDEQYF.

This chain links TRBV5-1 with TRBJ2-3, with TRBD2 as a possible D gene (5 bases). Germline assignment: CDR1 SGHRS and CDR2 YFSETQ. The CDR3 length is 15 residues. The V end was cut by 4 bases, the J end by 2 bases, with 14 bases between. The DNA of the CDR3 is TGCGCCAGCAGCCTGGGTGGCGGGTTCACAGATACGCAGTATTTT. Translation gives CASSLGGGFTDTQYF.

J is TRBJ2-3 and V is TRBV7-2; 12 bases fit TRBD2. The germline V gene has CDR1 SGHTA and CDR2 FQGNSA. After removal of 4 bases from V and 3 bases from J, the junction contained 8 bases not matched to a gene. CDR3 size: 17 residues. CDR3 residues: CASSSWMTSGSTDTQYF. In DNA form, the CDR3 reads TGTGCCAGCAGCTCCTGGATGACTAGCGGGAGTACAGATACGCAGTATTTT.